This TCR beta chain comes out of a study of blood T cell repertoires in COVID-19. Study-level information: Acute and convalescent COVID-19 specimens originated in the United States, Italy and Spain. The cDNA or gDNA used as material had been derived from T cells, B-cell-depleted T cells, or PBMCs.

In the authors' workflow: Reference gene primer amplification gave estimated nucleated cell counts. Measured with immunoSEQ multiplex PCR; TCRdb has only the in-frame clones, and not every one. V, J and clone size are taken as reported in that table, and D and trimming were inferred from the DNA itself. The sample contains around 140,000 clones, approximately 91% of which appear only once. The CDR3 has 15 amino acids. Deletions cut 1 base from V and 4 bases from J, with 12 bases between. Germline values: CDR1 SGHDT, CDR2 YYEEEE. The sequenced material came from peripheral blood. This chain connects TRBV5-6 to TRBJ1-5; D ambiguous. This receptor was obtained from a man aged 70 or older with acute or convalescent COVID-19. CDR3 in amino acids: CASSLRGGSNQPQHF. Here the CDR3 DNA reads TGTGCCAGCAGCTTGCGCGGAGGATCTAATCAGCCCCAGCATTTT.